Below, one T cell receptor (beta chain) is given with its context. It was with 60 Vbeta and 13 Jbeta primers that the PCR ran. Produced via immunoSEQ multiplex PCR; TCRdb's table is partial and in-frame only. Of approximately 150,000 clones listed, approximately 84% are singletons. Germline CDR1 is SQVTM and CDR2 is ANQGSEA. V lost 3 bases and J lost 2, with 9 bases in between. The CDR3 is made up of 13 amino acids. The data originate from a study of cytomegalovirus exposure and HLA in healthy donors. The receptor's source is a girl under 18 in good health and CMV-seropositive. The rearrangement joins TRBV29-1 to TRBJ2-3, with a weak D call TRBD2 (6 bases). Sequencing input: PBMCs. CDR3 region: CSVEGGPTDTQYF. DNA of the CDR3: TGCAGCGTTGAGGGGGGTCCCACAGATACGCAGTATTTT.